This TCR beta chain is drawn from a study of CD8+ T cells in alopecia areata. General study results and limits: Lesional scalp, especially alopecia totalis/universalis, showed higher clonality than normal scalp. Although TCR sharing was seen in mice, sharing across patients was less clear, possibly for HLA-related reasons.

Extracted RNA was reverse transcribed into cDNA, the sequencing template. Only in-frame clones appear in the TCRdb table, and some are missing; sequencing was by immunoSEQ multiplex PCR. This sample has roughly 140,000 clones, with approximately 56% found just once. About this clone: Antigen specificity is unknown.

This CDR3 is 13 amino acids long. Between the trimmed V and J ends, which lost 7 bases and 3 bases, there was a span of 15 bases. The germline V gene encodes CDR1 SQVTM and CDR2 ANQGSEA. The genes are TRBV29-1 and TRBJ1-2; the D gene is possibly TRBD1 (6 bases). This clonotype was obtained from a human donor in good health. Sequenced: CD8+ T cells sorted from blood. CDR3 residues: CSAITGSDYGYTF. CDR3 coding DNA: TGCAGCGCTATTACAGGGTCCGACTATGGCTACACCTTC.